These T cell receptor beta chains were read from a single sample in a study of blood T cell repertoires in COVID-19. The protocol was immunoSEQ multiplex PCR, while the TCRdb copy is restricted to in-frame clones and leaves out a portion. The sample holds under 250,000 clones, around 86% seen once. Sequencing used peripheral blood. These receptors came from a woman in her sixties or seventies who had recovered from COVID-19. CDR3s include the opening cysteine and the closing phenylalanine or tryptophan. D genes are given only for firm matches. The size of a clone is reported for some rows only, either as once, few or many, or as a class for expanded clones.

TRBD1 TRBJ1-4 TRBV19 once TGTGCCAGTAGTTCACCGGGACAGGGGATTACTAATGAAAAACTGTTTTTT CASSSPGQGITNEKLFF
. TRBJ2-1 TRBV5-1 . TGCGCCAGCAGACTCCTTAATGAGCAGTTCTTC CASRLLNEQFF
TRBD1 TRBJ2-7 TRBV5-1 . TGCGCCAGCAGCGTGGACAGGATTCCCTACGAGCAGTACTTC CASSVDRIPYEQYF
TRBD2 TRBJ2-1 TRBV9 once TGTGCCAGCAGCTTCACTAGCGGGGGGGCCAATGAGCAGTTCTTC CASSFTSGGANEQFF
. TRBJ2-3 TRBV5-5 . TGTGCCAGCAGCCCTGACCCAGGCAGGGTCCTCGCAGATACGCAGTATTTT CASSPDPGRVLADTQYF
. TRBJ1-2 TRBV7-9 . TGTGCCAGCAGCAGAGGCTTGACCTATGGCTACACCTTC CASSRGLTYGYTF
. TRBJ2-1 TRBV19 . TGTGCCAGTAGGGACTCTACCTACAATGAGCAGTTCTTC CASRDSTYNEQFF
. TRBJ1-5 TRBV7-2 . TGTGCCAGCAGCCCGCAGGGGCAGGGTAGGAGCAATCAGCCCCAGCATTTT CASSPQGQGRSNQPQHF
TRBD2 TRBJ2-1 TRBV5-4 . TGTGCCAGCAGCTTCCGGCGGGGGAGCTCCTACAATGAGCAGTTCTTC CASSFRRGSSYNEQFF
. TRBJ2-1 TRBV7-2 . TGTGCCAGCGGGTCCCAGGTAGGGGACAATGAGCAGTTCTTC CASGSQVGDNEQFF
TRBD1 TRBJ1-4 TRBV4-3 . TGCGCCAGCAGCCAAGATAGGACAGGGGGCGGTGGAAATGAAAAACTGTTTTTT CASSQDRTGGGGNEKLFF
TRBD1 TRBJ1-1 TRBV6-2/TRBV6-3 . TGTGCCAGCAGCGGACAGGGGGCGAACACTGAAGCTTTCTTT CASSGQGANTEAFF
. TRBJ1-3 TRBV5-6 . TGTGCCAGCAGCCGTGTAGGGACATATGGAAACACCATATATTTT CASSRVGTYGNTIYF
TRBD1 TRBJ1-4 TRBV10-2 . TGCGCCAGCAGCCCCACAGGGGGTGAAAAACTGTTTTTT CASSPTGGEKLFF
. TRBJ1-6 TRBV4-3 once TGCGCCAGCAGCCAGAGGGGACTGTATAATTCACCCCTCCACTTT CASSQRGLYNSPLHF
. TRBJ2-2 TRBV19 . TGTGCCAGTAGTACCTATCGCACGCGGAACACCGGGGAGCTGTTTTTT CASSTYRTRNTGELFF
TRBD1 TRBJ2-7 TRBV7-2 . TGTGCCAGCAGAGCGAACAGGGGCTTAAGCGAGCAGTACTTC CASRANRGLSEQYF
. TRBJ1-4 TRBV19 . TGTGCCTCAGTACATAAGGGGACACCTAATGAAAAACTGTTTTTT CASVHKGTPNEKLFF
. TRBJ1-2 TRBV28 . TGTGCCAGCAAGGGTCTTTGGGGAACCGGGGACTATGGCTACACCTTC CASKGLWGTGDYGYTF
. TRBJ2-2 TRBV7-2 . TGTCCAGGGTCGGACACCGGGGAGCTGTTTTTT CPGSDTGELFF
TRBD1 TRBJ2-5 TRBV7-3 . TGTGCCAGCAGCTTAATGACGGGACAGGGAGGAGAGACCCAGTACTTC CASSLMTGQGGETQYF
TRBD1 TRBJ1-1 TRBV20-1 few TGCAGTCTACAGGGGGGTACTGAAGCTTTCTTT CSLQGGTEAFF
. TRBJ2-1 TRBV20-1 few TGCAGTGCGGAGTCGTCCGTTGAGCAGTTCTTC CSAESSVEQFF
TRBD1 TRBJ1-1 TRBV6-2/TRBV6-3 few TGTGCCAGCAGTAAACCCCCCGGGGCAGGGGGATCCATGAACACTGAAGCTTTCTTT CASSKPPGAGGSMNTEAFF
. TRBJ2-7 TRBV3-1/TRBV3-2 . TGTGCCAGCAGCTTTACAACGGGAAACTCCTACGAGCAGTACTTC CASSFTTGNSYEQYF
TRBD1 TRBJ2-1 TRBV19 . TGTGCCAGTGATACGGGACAGGTTTACAATGAGCAGTTCTTC CASDTGQVYNEQFF
. TRBJ2-7 TRBV7-2 few TGTGCCAGCAGCTATTACTACGAGCAGTACTTC CASSYYYEQYF
TRBD2 TRBJ2-7 TRBV18 . TGTGCCAGCTCACCCACTAGCGGGGGGTCGTACGAGCAGTACTTC CASSPTSGGSYEQYF
. TRBJ2-5 TRBV7-2 . TGTGCCAGCAGCTTATCATCCGCGGTCGAGACCCAGTACTTC CASSLSSAVETQYF
TRBD1 TRBJ2-7 TRBV7-2 . TGTGCCAGCAGCTTGGGACAGGGAGGAATCGCCGAGCAGTACTTC CASSLGQGGIAEQYF
. TRBJ2-5 TRBV11-2 . TGTGCCAGCAGCCCGGGGAACGGAGAGACCCAGTACTTC CASSPGNGETQYF
. TRBJ2-7 TRBV6-5 . TGTGCCAGCAAGCCGGAGCGGAGATTCTCCTACGAGCAGTACTTC CASKPERRFSYEQYF
. TRBJ2-7 TRBV27 few TGTGCCAGCAGTAACCCTAGGGAGGGGGACTACGAGCAGTACTTC CASSNPREGDYEQYF
TRBD1 TRBJ2-6 TRBV19 . TGTGCCAGTAACAGGGGGTCTGAACCTTACTCTGGGGCCAACGTCCTGACTTTC CASNRGSEPYSGANVLTF
TRBD1 TRBJ1-5 TRBV28 . TGTGCCAGCAGTAACGACAGGGGCAATCAGCCCCAGCATTTT CASSNDRGNQPQHF
. TRBJ2-5 TRBV4-2 . TGTGCCAGCAGCCAAGGGGCGGGGGCCGACGAGGGGGAGACCCAGTACTTC CASSQGAGADEGETQYF
TRBD1 TRBJ2-7 TRBV5-1 . TGCGCCAGCAGCTTTCAACAGGGGGCCAACGAGCAGTACTTC CASSFQQGANEQYF
TRBD2 TRBJ2-7 TRBV5-1 . TGCGCCAGCGGAGTAAGGGAGGGCTACGAGCAGTACTTC CASGVREGYEQYF
. TRBJ2-7 TRBV13 . TGTGCCAGCAGTCTCCCCGGGACCTACGAGCAGTACTTC CASSLPGTYEQYF
. TRBJ2-7 TRBV28 . TGTGCCAGCAGCATGGAGGGGAGCTCCTACGAGCAGTACTTC CASSMEGSSYEQYF
TRBD1 TRBJ1-6 TRBV2 . TGTGCCAGCAGTGAAAGGAGACAGGGCGTCTCCTATAATTCACCCCTCCACTTT CASSERRQGVSYNSPLHF
. TRBJ1-1 TRBV6-5 . TGTGCCAGCAGTTACTCGACAGTAGAAGCTTTCTTT CASSYSTVEAFF
TRBD2 TRBJ2-7 TRBV7-3 . TGTGCCAGCAGCTTAACAGGGCTAGCGGGGGCCGCCACCTACGAGCAGTACTTC CASSLTGLAGAATYEQYF
TRBD1 TRBJ1-6 TRBV18 . TGTGCCAGCTCGCCCACGGGACAGGGAGCGGGGTCACCCCTCCACTTT CASSPTGQGAGSPLHF
. TRBJ2-3 TRBV27 . TGTGCCAGCAGCCCGCAGATCATCGGCACAGATACGCAGTATTTT CASSPQIIGTDTQYF
. TRBJ1-2 TRBV19 . TGTGCCAGTAGTTCACCGCGGGGGGGTTTAGGCTACACCTTC CASSSPRGGLGYTF
TRBD1 TRBJ2-7 TRBV27 . TGTGCCAGCAGTTCACCTGCCGGGACAGGGGGCTACGAGCAGTACTTC CASSSPAGTGGYEQYF
TRBD2 TRBJ2-7 TRBV7-2 . TGTGCCAGCAGCTTAGTCGGGGGGAGTACCTACGAGCAGTACTTC CASSLVGGSTYEQYF
. TRBJ1-1 TRBV7-2 few TGTGCCAGCAGCTTGAGAAGTCAAGCTGAAGCTTTCTTT CASSLRSQAEAFF
. TRBJ1-1 TRBV20-1 . TGCAGTGCGAGTGGACAGCTGTCCGAAGCTTTCTTT CSASGQLSEAFF
TRBD2 TRBJ2-7 TRBV5-8 . TGTGCCAGCAGCTTGGTGCTAGCGGTTCAGTACTTC CASSLVLAVQYF
. TRBJ2-7 TRBV5-1 . TGCGCCAGCAGCTTACCTTCGGGACAACCCTACGAGCAGTACTTC CASSLPSGQPYEQYF
TRBD1 TRBJ1-5 TRBV29-1 . TGCAGCGTTAGGGACAGCTACAATCAGCCCCAGCATTTT CSVRDSYNQPQHF
TRBD1 TRBJ1-3 TRBV7-9 . TGTGCCAGCAGCAAAGACCCGACAGGGAGAGGAAACACCATATATTTT CASSKDPTGRGNTIYF
TRBD1 TRBJ2-3 TRBV19 . TGTGCCAGTAGTCCGGGACAGCCGTCCTCGCAGTATTTT CASSPGQPSSQYF
. TRBJ1-1 TRBV2 . TGTGCCAGCAGTGACATAGCGGGGGCTGAGGGAGCTTTCTTT CASSDIAGAEGAFF
. TRBJ1-4 TRBV4-1 few TGCGCCAGCAGCCAGGCCGGAGTAGGCGGAAGAATAAGAAATGAAAAACTGTTTTTT CASSQAGVGGRIRNEKLFF
TRBD2 TRBJ2-7 TRBV6-5 few TGTGCCATACGGGCTAGCGGGGTCTACGAGCAGTACTTC CAIRASGVYEQYF
TRBD1 TRBJ1-6 TRBV2 . TGTGCCAGCGCGGGACAGCAGAATTCACCCCTCCACTTT CASAGQQNSPLHF